Listed below are T cell receptor beta chains from one sample, sequenced in a study of preoperative IRX-2 immunotherapy in early breast cancer. Method: immunoSEQ multiplex PCR; TCRdb's copy keeps in-frame clones and lacks some. The data show some 30,000 clones, over 80% seen once. Sequences were derived from lymph node tissue, sampled from a patient treated with IRX-2 immunotherapy. These receptors all stem from a human donor with breast cancer. The CDR3 runs from the conserved cysteine through the conserved F or W. A D gene is named only where the DNA matches it firmly. Clone size appears in some rows only: once, few, many, or a class for an expanded clone.

TRBV19	.	TRBJ2-1	.	TGTGCCACAGTTGACGGACTCAATGAGCAGTTCTTC	CATVDGLNEQFF
TRBV19	.	TRBJ1-5	.	TGTGCCAGTAGTATAGGGACAGGCAATCAGCCCCAGCATTTT	CASSIGTGNQPQHF
TRBV25-1	.	TRBJ1-2	.	TGTGCCAGCAGTTCCGACCGGGGCCCCTATGGCTACACCTTC	CASSSDRGPYGYTF
TRBV28	once	TRBJ2-7	TRBD2	TGTGCCAGCACTCTTAGCGGGGGGCCCTCCTACGAGCAGTACTTC	CASTLSGGPSYEQYF
TRBV19	.	TRBJ1-1	.	TGTGCCAGCCAAAGGCTTCGGCCCCGGGGCACTGAAGCTTTCTTT	CASQRLRPRGTEAFF
TRBV9	.	TRBJ1-1	.	TGTGCCGAGGGAAAAGGACACACTGAAGCTTTCTTT	CAEGKGHTEAFF
TRBV19	.	TRBJ2-1	.	TGTGCCAGTAGTAGCGGAAGGGAGCAGTTCTTC	CASSSGREQFF
TRBV28	.	TRBJ1-4	.	TGTGCCAGCACGCAGGGGAGAACTAATGAAAAACTGTTTTTT	CASTQGRTNEKLFF
TRBV5-1	.	TRBJ2-7	TRBD1	TGCGCCAGCAGCTTGGGGGGACAGCTCGGGAACGAGCAGTACTTC	CASSLGGQLGNEQYF
TRBV10-3	once	TRBJ1-4	.	TGTGCCATCAGTGAGACGGACAGAGAGAATGAAAAACTGTTTTTT	CAISETDRENEKLFF